The T cell receptor (beta chain) under discussion was sequenced for a study of control samples from healthy donors and cancer patients. Germline CDR1 reads LNHNV; CDR2 reads YYDKDF (reference sequence). The CDR3 contains 15 residues. V dropped 1 base and J dropped 4 bases, with 11 bases sitting between them. This table comes from immunoSEQ multiplex PCR, and its TCRdb copy is limited to in-frame clones, with some not included. The sample holds 100,000 or so clones, almost 85% seen once. Input material: blood. The V and J genes are TRBV15 and TRBJ2-1; possibly TRBD1 for D (5 bases). This TCR was recovered from a woman aged 55-70 years in good health. In nucleotides, the CDR3 is TGTGCCACCAGCAGAGTCAGGGCCGATTACAATGAGCAGTTCTTC. Translation: CATSRVRADYNEQFF.